This T cell receptor beta chain derives from a study of blood T cell repertoires in COVID-19 (dated by TCRdb to 2019 to 2021). For the wider study: Samples from collaborators originated in the United States, Italy and Spain and spanned both the acute and convalescent phases of COVID-19. The repertoires were released in a freely available public database meant as a resource for research on the immune response to SARS-CoV-2. The sample metadata nearly always contained a de-identified subject ID, COVID-19 status, age in years and sex. The prospective study material was composed of cDNA or gDNA derived from T cells, B-cell-depleted T cells, or PBMCs. Subjects who had been exposed to COVID-19, were actively infected with it, or had recovered from it provided the deeply sampled blood TCRbeta repertoires that made up the dataset. Where HLA class I and class II types were available, the types were taken from metadata supplied by the sample provider, not from assay-based typing. Samples were obtained from the ongoing ImmuneRACE study (first 160 participants) and from 1,254 subjects provided by 6 global collaborators.

About this clone itself: What this receptor recognizes is not known. The record has no base qualities; no much larger clone is one base away.

At one collaborating source in Seattle, patients were enrolled during active infection and were followed longitudinally through the course of disease. Whole blood was collected in K2EDTA tubes by collaborating institutions according to the institutions' own protocols. For TCRbeta analysis, collaborator samples were shipped as frozen whole blood, as isolated PBMCs, or as DNA extracted from either sample type. Findings and caveats that apply to the study as a whole: Clinical and demographic metadata were provided uncurated, with the amount varying by source and participant.

TCRbeta CDR3 regions were amplified from genomic DNA by means of the immunoSEQ Assay, a bias-controlled multiplex PCR. Per the authors' processing: Nucleated cell counts per sample were estimated from amplification of reference gene primers within the assay. Sequence reads were collapsed and filtered to measure the absolute abundance of every unique TCRbeta CDR3 rearrangement. For each sample, productive Simpson clonality was calculated as the square root of Simpson's diversity index across productive rearrangements. TCRdb carries this immuneACCESS record with in-frame sequences only. Its versions omit some clonotypes, under half of them owing to an unresolved V gene in the studies checked, with the rest unexplained. V, J and clone size are those of that table, while D and trimming were read from the DNA. In all, the sample holds 65,000 to 70,000 clones, and around 85% of those were seen once. The ten most abundant clones make up about 17% of the sample.

The germline V and J ends show losses of 4 bases and 6 bases respectively, and no gene match explains 12 bases of the junction. The CDR3 goes from the cysteine to the phenylalanine over 16 residues. CDR3 DNA is the only sequence kept; it has 48 bases, read in frame from the first base. For CDR1 and CDR2, the germline V gene lists MDHEN and SYDVKM. Sequenced sample: peripheral blood. This chain is built from TRBV28 and TRBJ2-1; a stretch of 7 junction bases matches TRBD1. The clonotype was recovered from a man aged 35 to 55 with COVID-19, enrolled during active disease. The CDR3 region reads CASSSPPGTASNEQFF. The bases read TGTGCCAGCAGTTCACCGCCCGGGACAGCATCCAATGAGCAGTTCTTC.